This TCR beta chain was documented in a study of blood T cell repertoires in COVID-19. Profiling relied on immunoSEQ multiplex PCR, and the TCRdb table lists in-frame clones only, not all of them. This table holds about 230,000 clones, approximately 87% found once. The CDR3 contains 13 residues. CDR1 SGHTA and CDR2 FQGNSA come from the germline V gene. V gave up 5 bases and J gave up 11 bases, with 15 bases separating them. The material sequenced was peripheral blood. This receptor was identified in a woman between 70 and 85 years old with active or convalescent COVID-19. The chain employs TRBV7-2 and TRBJ1-4; possibly TRBD1 for D (6 bases). CDR3 bases: TGTGCCAGCAGCACGCAGGGGTTAGGGAAACTGTTTTTT. It codes for CASSTQGLGKLFF.